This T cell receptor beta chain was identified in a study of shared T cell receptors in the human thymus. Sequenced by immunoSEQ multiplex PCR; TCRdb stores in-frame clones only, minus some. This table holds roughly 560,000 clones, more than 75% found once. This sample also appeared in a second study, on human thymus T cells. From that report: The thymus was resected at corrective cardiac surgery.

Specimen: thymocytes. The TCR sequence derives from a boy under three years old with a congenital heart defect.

CDR3 DNA sequence: TGTGCCAGCAGTGAATGGGGGGGCGGCGATGAGCAGTTCTTC. This gives the protein CASSEWGGGDEQFF. This chain joins TRBV25-1 and TRBJ2-1; TRBD2 might be the D (7 bases). The V and J ends lost 1 base and 8 bases respectively, with 12 bases between them. Looked up from germline, CDR1 is MGHDK and CDR2 is SYGVNS. This CDR3 comprises 14 residues.